Following are 32 T cell receptor beta chains from one sample sequenced in a study of cytomegalovirus exposure and HLA in healthy donors. 13 Jbeta primers and 60 Vbeta primers were used for the PCR. TCRdb's table, derived via immunoSEQ multiplex PCR, lists solely in-frame clones and lacks some. The repertoire holds approximately 140,000 clones, with roughly four fifths as singletons. The material sequenced was PBMCs. Receptors were obtained from a woman aged 55-69 years in good health and CMV-seronegative.

The chain is built from TRBV18 and TRBJ1-1; perhaps TRBD1 as D (5 bases). Trimming stripped 2 bases from V and 0 bases from J, with 10 bases between. CDR1 KGHSH and CDR2 LQKENI come from the germline V gene. This CDR3 is built from 15 residues. Here the CDR3 reads CASSPGPQVNTEAFF. The CDR3, as DNA: TGTGCCAGCTCACCAGGCCCACAGGTGAACACTGAAGCTTTCTTT.

In nucleotides, the CDR3 is TGTGCCAGCCAGGGGGGCACTAATGAAAAACTGTTTTTT. Translating it yields CASQGGTNEKLFF. This rearrangement joins TRBV6-6 to TRBJ1-4; 7 nucleotides line up with TRBD1. The CDR3 totals 13 residues. The J segment lost 2 bases and the V segment lost 8 bases, leaving 2 bases of the junction unmatched. From germline, CDR1 is MNHNY and CDR2 SVGAGI (reference sequence).

The gene calls are TRBV27 and TRBJ2-1; 9 bases agree with TRBD2. Trimming at V came to 4 bases and at J to 10 bases, leaving 11 bases not matched to a gene. Germline V gene data show CDR1 as MNHEY and CDR2 as SMNVEV (reference sequence). The CDR3 extends over 15 amino acids. Here the CDR3 reads CASSSRLAAPPEQFF. CDR3 nucleotides: TGTGCCAGCAGTTCCCGACTAGCGGCCCCACCCGAGCAGTTCTTC.

The J gene is TRBJ1-1, the V gene TRBV29-1; 8 bases align to TRBD1. The germline V gene has CDR1 SQVTM and CDR2 ANQGSEA. V shed 5 bases and J 2 bases; nucleotides not matched to a gene: 4. The CDR3 has 13 residues. The CDR3 DNA reads TGCAGCGTTAGGGACAGGAGAAACACTGAAGCTTTCTTT. Its protein is CSVRDRRNTEAFF.

CDR3 region: CASSESGSGGIYNEQFF. CDR3 bases: TGTGCCAGCAGTGAGTCGGGGAGCGGGGGGATATACAATGAGCAGTTCTTC. The chain employs TRBV6-4 and TRBJ2-1; TRBD2 matches 9 bases. Germline V gene data show CDR1 as MRHNA and CDR2 as SNTAGT. With V trimmed by 3 bases and J by 4 bases, 10 bases remained unmatched. The CDR3 runs 17 residues.

The chain carries TRBV5-1 and TRBJ2-1; 10 bases agree with TRBD1. After removal of 7 bases from V and 2 bases from J, the junction contained 6 bases not matched to a gene. The CDR3 contains 15 residues. CDR1 is SGHRS, CDR2 YFSETQ, per germline. The CDR3 bases are TGCGCCAGCGGTACGGGACAGGGGACCTACAATGAGCAGTTCTTC. Protein sequence: CASGTGQGTYNEQFF.

This clone was counted between two and nine times. The CDR3 region has the DNA TGTGCCAGTAGTGCCCGGACTAGCGGGATTTTCCCCAATGAGCAGTTCTTC. Translated: CASSARTSGIFPNEQFF. The chain links TRBV19 to TRBJ2-1; TRBD2 agrees at 12 bases. Per germline, CDR1 LNHDA and CDR2 SQIVND (reference sequence). The CDR3 loop spans 17 amino acids. V lost 5 bases and J lost 6; bases outside the gene matches: 11.

The V call is TRBV19, the J call TRBJ1-1; TRBD1 matches 11 bases. CDR1 and CDR2 (germline): LNHDA, SQIVND (reference sequence). The CDR3 totals 17 residues. Trimming cost V 4 bases and J 0 bases; bases outside gene matches: 7. The CDR3 region has the DNA TGTGCCAGTAGTACCGCGGACAGGGGGCTTCTGAACACTGAAGCTTTCTTT. Translating gives CASSTADRGLLNTEAFF. The variable domain in full, with the rest retrieved from reference TRBV19 and TRBJ1-1, is DGGITQSPKYLFRKEGQNVTLSCEQNLNHDAMYWYRQDPGQGLRLIYYSQIVNDFQKGDIAEGYSVSREKKESFPLTVTSAQKNPTAFYLCASSTADRGLLNTEAFFGQGTRLTVV.

This clone occurred a few times. This chain links TRBV28 with TRBJ2-7, with TRBD1 matching 7 bases. Germline values: CDR1 MDHEN, CDR2 SYDVKM. Trimming cost V 6 bases and J 2 bases; bases outside gene matches: 7. The CDR3 has 14 residues. CDR3: CASRIPTGTYEQYF. For the CDR3, the DNA is TGTGCCAGCAGAATACCGACAGGGACCTACGAGCAGTACTTC.

The chain has TRBV7-8 and TRBJ1-1; 11 bases are a match to TRBD1. The CDR3 is made up of 13 amino acids. Germline CDR1 and CDR2: SGHVS and FQNEAQ. The V segment lost 6 bases and the J segment 5 bases; nucleotides outside the gene matches: 2. The CDR3 sequence is CASRGQGVTEAFF. The CDR3 nucleotides are TGTGCCAGCAGGGGACAGGGGGTTACTGAAGCTTTCTTT.

The genes are TRBV27 and TRBJ2-7; 9 bases match TRBD2. Per the germline V gene, CDR1 is MNHEY and CDR2 is SMNVEV (reference sequence). V shed 5 bases and J 3 bases; nucleotides not matched to a gene: 5. The CDR3 covers 14 residues. The chain's CDR3 is CASSTGTSFYEQYF. The CDR3 bases are TGTGCCAGCAGTACCGGGACTAGCTTCTACGAGCAGTACTTC.

The chain carries TRBV9 and TRBJ2-7; 7 nucleotides match TRBD2. The germline gives CDR1 SGDLS, CDR2 YYNGEE. This CDR3 has 14 residues. V lost 4 bases, J lost 7 bases, and 11 bases stayed unmatched. CDR3 in amino acids: CASSLVGGSSEQYF. DNA of the CDR3: TGTGCCAGCAGCCTTGTGGGGGGGTCGAGTGAGCAGTACTTC.

The chain employs TRBV2 and TRBJ1-3; 8 positions agree with TRBD1. Losses at the gene ends were 6 bases for V and 7 bases for J; bases not matched to a gene: 8. Germline V gene data show CDR1 as SNHLY and CDR2 as FYNNEI. The CDR3 is 14 residues long. This chain's CDR3 is CASSPTGVGNTIYF. The CDR3, as DNA: TGTGCCAGCAGCCCGACAGGGGTAGGGAACACCATATATTTT.

The gene calls are TRBV5-6 and TRBJ2-5, with a tentative D call TRBD2 (5 bases). The CDR3 is made up of 14 amino acids. Germline CDR1 is SGHDT and CDR2 is YYEEEE. Trimming took off 0 bases at V and 8 bases at J, with 14 bases between the two ends. The CDR3 loop reads CASSLEGGGATQYF. As DNA, the CDR3 is TGTGCCAGCAGCTTGGAAGGCGGAGGTGCTACCCAGTACTTC.

The gene calls are TRBV4-2 and TRBJ1-4; D possibly corresponds to TRBD1 (5 bases). Germline-derived CDR1 and CDR2 are LGHNA and YNFKEQ. The CDR3 spans 16 residues. V was pared by 0 bases and J by 4 bases, with 12 bases between. CDR3 nucleotide sequence: TGTGCCAGCAGCCAAGAGTCGACAGCCCTTAATGAAAAACTGTTTTTT. It is translated as CASSQESTALNEKLFF.

This rearrangement joins TRBV5-5 to TRBJ2-1; 10 nucleotides line up with TRBD2. V gave up 0 bases and J gave up 8 bases; unmatched junction bases: 8. The CDR3 has 16 residues. CDR1 and CDR2 (germline): SGHKS, YYEKEE (reference sequence). The CDR3 coding sequence is TGTGCCAGCAGCTTGGGATTAGCGGGAGGTGAGGATGAGCAGTTCTTC. Translated: CASSLGLAGGEDEQFF.

The chain is built from TRBV30 and TRBJ1-2, with D unresolved. CDR1 and CDR2 from the germline V gene are GTSNPN and SVGIG (reference sequence). The CDR3 is 13 residues long. V dropped 1 base and J dropped 4 bases, with 10 bases sitting between them. The CDR3 loop reads CAWSDGVSYGYTF. The CDR3 coding sequence is TGTGCCTGGAGTGACGGAGTTTCCTATGGCTACACCTTC.

The V and J genes are TRBV2 and TRBJ1-1; 8 nucleotides match TRBD1. CDR1 is SNHLY and CDR2 is FYNNEI in the germline V gene. This CDR3 has 13 residues. J lost 6 bases, V lost 3 bases, and 3 bases had no gene match. The CDR3 sequence: CASSETGEAEAFF. The CDR3 region has the DNA TGTGCCAGCAGTGAGACAGGGGAGGCTGAAGCTTTCTTT.

This sequence joins TRBV6-1 and TRBJ1-6; D is perhaps TRBD1 (5 bases). The CDR3 runs 14 residues. Germline values: CDR1 MNHNS, CDR2 SASEGT. Trimming stripped 6 bases from V and 5 bases from J, with 11 bases between. The CDR3 spells CASRTGHNNSPLHF. CDR3 DNA sequence: TGTGCCAGCAGGACCGGACACAATAATTCACCCCTCCACTTT.

The V call is TRBV5-1, the J call TRBJ2-7; D gene uncertain. This CDR3 is built from 15 residues. Per the germline V gene, CDR1 is SGHRS and CDR2 is YFSETQ. V was pared by 0 bases and J by 4 bases, with 14 bases between. CDR3 sequence reads: CASSLGLGATYEQYF. The CDR3 nucleotides are TGCGCCAGCAGCTTGGGCTTGGGTGCGACTTACGAGCAGTACTTC.

The chain combines TRBV7-8 with TRBJ2-1; 13 bases are shared with TRBD2. CDR1 is SGHVS, CDR2 FQNEAQ, per germline. The CDR3 has 20 residues. The V gene end was trimmed by 5 bases and the J gene end by 2 bases; junction bases not matched to a gene: 15. The CDR3 DNA is TGTGCCAGCAGCCCAACTAGCGGGGGGGCCCAATTTACCACCTACAATGAGCAGTTCTTC. Its translation is CASSPTSGGAQFTTYNEQFF. The full variable domain, rest sourced from reference TRBV7-8 and TRBJ2-1, is GAGVSQSPRYKVAKRGQDVALRCDPISGHVSLFWYQQALGQGPEFLTYFQNEAQLDKSGLPSDRFFAERPEGSVSTLKIQRTQQEDSAVYLCASSPTSGGAQFTTYNEQFFGPGTRLTVL.

The V call is TRBV11-3, the J call TRBJ2-2; 7 nucleotides line up with TRBD1. V lost 6 bases and J lost 7; bases outside the gene matches: 2. Germline V gene data show CDR1 as SGHNT and CDR2 as YENEEA. The CDR3 has 12 residues. The CDR3 DNA reads as TGTGCCAGCAGTCAGGGGGTCGGGGAGCTGTTTTTT. Protein sequence: CASSQGVGELFF.

This clone has more than one count but fewer than ten. The V gene is TRBV28, the J gene TRBJ2-7; TRBD2 matches 7 bases. Looked up from germline, CDR1 is MDHEN and CDR2 is SYDVKM. This CDR3 is built from 14 residues. V gave up 5 bases and J gave up 3 bases; unmatched junction bases: 7. The CDR3, as DNA: TGTGCCAGCAGTCAACCGGGAGGCCTCTACGAGCAGTACTTC. This encodes CASSQPGGLYEQYF.

The rearrangement links TRBV7-6 to TRBJ2-1, with TRBD2 matching 8 bases. Germline V lookup: CDR1 SGHVS, CDR2 FNYEAQ. After removal of 4 bases from V and 2 bases from J, the junction contained 7 bases not matched to a gene. This CDR3 has 16 residues. CDR3 sequence (DNA): TGTGCCAGCAGCTCCGAACTAGCGGAGACCTACAATGAGCAGTTCTTC. Translated: CASSSELAETYNEQFF.

The rearrangement joins TRBV7-3 to TRBJ2-3; no definite D call. The CDR3 is 13 residues long. Per the germline V gene, CDR1 is SGHTA and CDR2 is FQGTGA. V lost 5 bases, J lost 6 bases, and 12 bases lay in between. CDR3 sequence (DNA): TGTGCCAGCAGCAACCAACACGGGGATACGCAGTATTTT. It translates to CASSNQHGDTQYF.

This chain links TRBV28 with TRBJ2-6; 10 bases line up with TRBD1. After removal of 6 bases from V and 0 bases from J, the junction contained 11 bases not matched to a gene. Looked up from germline, CDR1 is MDHEN and CDR2 is SYDVKM. There are 19 residues in the CDR3. The CDR3 sequence is CASSISSDRGYSGANVLTF. CDR3 nucleotides: TGTGCCAGCAGCATCTCCTCGGACAGGGGGTACTCTGGGGCCAACGTCCTGACTTTC.

The J gene is TRBJ2-5, the V gene TRBV5-4; no clear D gene. The CDR3 is 12 residues long. V lost 4 bases to trimming and J lost 0 bases, with 4 bases between them. The germline gives CDR1 SGHNT, CDR2 YYREEE (reference sequence). In DNA, the CDR3 is TGTGCCAGCAGCCCATACCAAGAGACCCAGTACTTC. As protein: CASSPYQETQYF.

A single count supports this clone. This chain's CDR3 is CASSLGGGQYF. The CDR3 nucleotides read TGTGCCAGCAGCCTTGGAGGAGGGCAGTACTTC. The J gene is TRBJ2-7, the V gene TRBV2, with D possibly matching TRBD2 (5 bases). Deletions cut 6 bases from V and 9 bases from J, with 12 bases between. This CDR3 is 11 amino acids long. Germline CDR1 SNHLY, CDR2 FYNNEI.

The J gene is TRBJ2-7, the V gene TRBV5-8, with D maybe TRBD1 (6 bases). The germline CDR1 and CDR2 sequences are SGHTS and YDEGEE. Trimming shortened V by 4 bases and J by 3 bases, and 11 bases separated the two germline ends. This CDR3 region has 13 residues. The CDR3 region has the DNA TGTGCCAGCAGCGCCGGACAGCTCTACGAGCAGTACTTC. This translates into CASSAGQLYEQYF. Full variable domain (remainder filled in from reference TRBV5-8 and TRBJ2-7): EAGVTQSPTHLIKTRGQQATLRCSPISGHTSVYWYQQALGLGLQFLLWYDEGEERNRGNFPPRFSGRQFPNYSSELNVNALELEDSALYLCASSAGQLYEQYFGPGTRLTVT.

The V and J genes are TRBV19 and TRBJ1-1; the D is unclear. Trimming removed 3 bases from V and 1 base from J, with 15 bases in between. The CDR3 has 16 amino acids. Germline V lookup: CDR1 LNHDA, CDR2 SQIVND (reference sequence). This CDR3 is CASSMSGFMQNTEAFF. The CDR3 nucleotides read TGTGCCAGTAGTATGAGCGGGTTCATGCAGAACACTGAAGCTTTCTTT.

The chain joins TRBV7-3 to TRBJ2-3; D is unresolved. The CDR3 spans 13 residues. With 2 bases removed from V and 4 bases from J, the gap between germline ends came to 7 bases. Germline V gene sequence: CDR1 SGHTA, CDR2 FQGTGA. This CDR3 reads CASSLGSPDTQYF. CDR3 DNA: TGTGCCAGCAGCTTAGGTAGTCCAGATACGCAGTATTTT.

This chain joins TRBV28 and TRBJ2-7; TRBD2 agrees at 12 bases. The CDR3 contains 15 residues. Germline lookup yields CDR1 MDHEN and CDR2 SYDVKM. Germline trimming cut 3 bases from V and 2 bases from J; bases unmatched to any gene: 2. The DNA of the CDR3 is TGTGCCAGCAGTTTCCGGACTAGCGGGGCCTACGAGCAGTACTTC. It encodes CASSFRTSGAYEQYF. The complete variable domain, with remaining parts taken from reference TRBV28 and TRBJ2-7, reads DVKVTQSSRYLVKRTGEKVFLECVQDMDHENMFWYRQDPGLGLRLIYFSYDVKMKEKGDIPEGYSVSREKKERFSLILESASTNQTSMYLCASSFRTSGAYEQYFGPGTRLTVT.